Following are 23 T cell receptor beta chains from one sample sequenced in a study of blood T cells in healthy people across ages. A second about 6 to 12 cycle PCR used barcoded and J-beta primers. TCRdb called the 5' RACE reads again in MiXCR, with one record for every CDR3 protein. This sample has about 800,000 distinct CDR3 sequences; 58% occur once, and the top ten carry over 20%. The source material was blood. These receptors all stem from a man in his thirties or forties in good health.

For the CDR3, the DNA is TGTGCCAGCAGCCCCGGGTTGTACGGGGGGGCGAAGACCCAGTACTTC. It specifies CASSPGLYGGAKTQYF. The J gene is TRBJ2-7, the V gene TRBV7-2; 8 bases are a match to TRBD2. TRBJ2-5 matches the DNA end more closely, so the J call is doubtful. Germline assignment: CDR1 SGHTA and CDR2 FQGNSA. The CDR3 extends over 16 amino acids.

This clonotype occurred a few times. The chain uses TRBV29-1 and TRBJ2-3; TRBD1 matches 9 bases. CDR3 length equals 13 residues. V lost 3 bases to trimming and J lost 5 bases; unmatched junction nucleotides: 3. The germline CDR1 and CDR2 sequences are SQVTM and ANQGSEA. CDR3 DNA sequence: TGCAGCGTTGAGTGGACAGGGGTAGATACGCAGTATTTT. Amino acids: CSVEWTGVDTQYF.

This clonotype has only one observation. The gene calls are TRBV20-1 and TRBJ2-2, with a possible D match to TRBD1 (6 bases). CDR3 length equals 15 residues. The V end lost 5 bases, the J end lost 1 base, and 14 bases lay between the germline ends. The germline gives CDR1 DFQATT, CDR2 SNEGSKA (reference sequence). The CDR3 coding sequence is TGCAGTGCTCGTCTGACAGGAAGGAACACCGGGGAGCTGTTTTTT. It encodes CSARLTGRNTGELFF.

This clonotype was picked up a small number of times. The V gene is TRBV6-2 or TRBV6-3, the J gene TRBJ1-5; D remains unclear. Germline V gene lookup returns CDR1 MNHEY and CDR2 SVGEGT. The CDR3 is made up of 13 amino acids. V was trimmed by 5 bases and J by 4 bases, leaving 9 bases between them. CDR3 region: CASSPHSNQPQHF. In DNA, the CDR3 is TGTGCCAGCAGTCCACATAGTAATCAGCCCCAGCATTTT.

This clonotype was detected a few times. The rearrangement uses TRBV6-5 and TRBJ2-7; D may match TRBD1 or TRBD2 (5 bases each). The DNA end lines up better with TRBJ2-5; the J call may be wrong. Germline CDR1 MNHEY, CDR2 SVGAGI. This CDR3 has 15 amino acids. This CDR3 is CASSYSSVGEETQYF. CDR3 nucleotides: TGTGCCAGCAGTTACTCGAGTGTGGGGGAAGAGACCCAGTACTTC.

The chain recombines TRBV7-2 with TRBJ1-4; a possible D gene is TRBD1 (5 bases). V dropped 3 bases and J dropped 0 bases, with 8 bases sitting between them. From germline, CDR1 is SGHTA and CDR2 FQGNSA. The length of the CDR3 is 15 residues. The CDR3 DNA sequence: TGTGCCAGCAGCTTGGGGGTTTCAACTAATGAAAAACTGTTTTTT. Protein product: CASSLGVSTNEKLFF.

The genes are TRBV7-2 and TRBJ2-1; 7 bases are shared with TRBD2. Germline CDR1 SGHTA, CDR2 FQGNSA. Trimming took 7 bases from V and 0 from J; bases not matched to a gene: 9. The CDR3 extends over 16 amino acids. The CDR3: CASNQRGESSYNEQFF. Written as DNA, the CDR3 is TGTGCCAGCAACCAGCGGGGAGAAAGCTCCTACAATGAGCAGTTCTTC.

This rearrangement joins TRBV7-2 to TRBJ2-5; 7 bases fit TRBD2. Per the germline V gene, CDR1 is SGHTA and CDR2 is FQGNSA. Trimming took 5 bases from V and 5 from J; bases not matched to a gene: 5. The CDR3 runs 13 residues. Written as DNA, the CDR3 is TGTGCCAGCAGCGGGGGACTAAGGGAGACCCAGTACTTC. Translated, it gives CASSGGLRETQYF.

The V gene is TRBV3-1, the J gene TRBJ2-3; TRBD2 matches 8 bases. The CDR3 extends over 16 amino acids. Trimming removed 1 base from V and 2 bases from J; junction bases left unmatched: 5. Germline V gene data show CDR1 as LGHDT and CDR2 as YNNKEL (reference sequence). In DNA, the CDR3 is TGTGCCAGCAGCCAAGTAGCGGGGCGATCCACAGATACGCAGTATTTT. Its protein is CASSQVAGRSTDTQYF.

This clonotype was observed at least ten times. Here the CDR3 reads CSARSLAEDEQFF. The CDR3 DNA follows: TGCAGTGCTAGAAGTCTAGCTGAGGATGAGCAGTTCTTC. The chain is built from TRBV20-1 and TRBJ2-1, with D possibly being TRBD2 (5 bases). The CDR3 has 13 residues. The V gene's germline CDR1 is DFQATT and CDR2 SNEGSKA (reference sequence). V was cut by 2 bases and J by 8 bases, with 13 bases left in between.

The chain recombines TRBV6-5 with TRBJ2-3; D is possibly TRBD2 (6 bases). This CDR3 contains 14 residues. CDR1 MNHEY and CDR2 SVGAGI come from the germline V gene. The V and J ends lost 5 bases and 3 bases respectively, with 12 bases between them. CDR3 sequence reads: CASSQIAVTDTQYF. The CDR3 region has the DNA TGTGCCAGCAGTCAAATAGCGGTAACAGATACGCAGTATTTT.

This clonotype was seen more than once but under ten times. V usage is TRBV2 and J usage is TRBJ1-2; 11 bases are shared with TRBD1. Germline values: CDR1 SNHLY, CDR2 FYNNEI. J was trimmed by 8 bases and V by 7 bases; bases with no gene match: 3. The CDR3 runs 12 residues. The CDR3 DNA is TGTGCCAGCACGGGACAGGGGGGAGGCTACACCTTC. Translated, it gives CASTGQGGGYTF.

Concerning this clonotype: Compared with germline, one end of the junction differs, possibly owing to a read error. The CDR3 DNA reads TGTGCTAGCGGTTTGTGGGTTGACGGGACGCAAAAAAACATTCAGTACTTC. Translating gives CASGLWVDGTQKNIQYF. The V call is TRBV12-5, the J call TRBJ2-5, with D possibly being TRBD1 or TRBD2 (5 bases each). The J call may not be correct, given that the DNA end is closer to TRBJ2-4. Per the germline V gene, CDR1 is LGHNT and CDR2 is FRNRAP. The CDR3 is 17 amino acids.

The chain joins TRBV6-2 or TRBV6-3 to TRBJ2-1; the D gene is possibly TRBD1 (5 bases). CDR3 length equals 12 residues. V shed 7 bases and J shed 10 bases, with 14 bases lying between them. Germline CDR1 and CDR2: MNHEY and SVGEGT. CDR3 nucleotide sequence: TGTGCCAGCACCAAAAGGGGCTCAGAGCAGTTCTTC. As protein: CASTKRGSEQFF.

This chain uses TRBV5-1 with TRBJ2-3; TRBD2 matches at 11 bases. CDR3 length equals 17 residues. Germline V gene lookup returns CDR1 SGHRS and CDR2 YFSETQ. J gave up 3 bases and V 0 bases, and 6 bases lay outside the gene matches. CDR3 nucleotides: TGCGCCAGCAGCTTGGCCGTCCTAGCGGGGGGAACAGATACGCAGTATTTT. Translating it yields CASSLAVLAGGTDTQYF. Combining the CDR3 with reference TRBV5-1 and TRBJ2-3 gives the whole variable domain KAGVTQTPRYLIKTRGQQVTLSCSPISGHRSVSWYQQTPGQGLQFLFEYFSETQRNKGNFPGRFSGRQFSNSRSEMNVSTLELGDSALYLCASSLAVLAGGTDTQYFGPGTRLTVL.

This rearrangement joins TRBV5-1 to TRBJ2-1; TRBD2 matches at 10 bases. The V gene's germline CDR1 is SGHRS and CDR2 YFSETQ. V was pared by 3 bases and J by 3 bases, with 6 bases of the junction left unmatched. The CDR3 is 16 residues long. CDR3 nucleotides: TGCGCCAGCAGCTCCCTCCTAGCGGGAGACTACAATGAGCAGTTCTTC. Residues: CASSSLLAGDYNEQFF.

The chain employs TRBV6-2 or TRBV6-3 and TRBJ2-7, with D maybe TRBD1 (6 bases). Between the trimmed V and J ends, which lost 2 bases and 2 bases, there was a span of 10 bases. The length of the CDR3 is 14 residues. Germline V CDR1 and CDR2: MNHEY, SVGEGT. CDR3 in amino acids: CASSYPDRAYEQYF. CDR3 DNA: TGTGCCAGCAGTTACCCGGACAGAGCCTACGAGCAGTACTTC.

J is TRBJ2-1 and V is TRBV7-2; D unresolved. Trimming stripped 6 bases from V and 0 bases from J, with 12 bases between. Germline loops: CDR1 SGHTA, CDR2 FQGNSA. The CDR3 is 15 residues long. CDR3 coding DNA: TGTGCCAGCAGTCAGGACGTTAGCTCCTACAATGAGCAGTTCTTC. Translation: CASSQDVSSYNEQFF.

A note on this clonotype: Its ends do not fully match the called genes, so a read error is possible. This chain joins TRBV7-2 and TRBJ1-2, with D perhaps matching TRBD1 (5 bases). The length of the CDR3 is 17 residues. Germline CDR1 and CDR2: SGHTA and FQGNSA. CDR3 in DNA: TGTGCCAGCAGCTTAGCGGGGGATATTCAAGGAGGATATGGCCACACCTTC. The encoded protein is CASSLAGDIQGGYGHTF.

The J gene is TRBJ2-7, the V gene TRBV20-1, with 7 bases fitting TRBD2. The J segment lost 3 bases and the V segment lost 0 bases, leaving 14 bases of the junction unmatched. The germline V gene encodes CDR1 DFQATT and CDR2 SNEGSKA (reference sequence). This CDR3 has 17 residues. Here the CDR3 DNA reads TGCAGTGCTAGAGATCTTCGACTAGCCGACACAGGCTACGAGCAGTACTTC. This sequence encodes CSARDLRLADTGYEQYF.

This chain connects TRBV24-1 to TRBJ2-1; 10 positions agree with TRBD2. Germline CDR1 reads KGHDR; CDR2 reads SFDVKD. The CDR3 totals 15 residues. V was clipped by 4 bases and J by 9 bases; unmatched bases: 8. The chain's CDR3 is CATSDRSGRGGEQFF. The CDR3 bases are TGTGCCACCAGTGACCGGAGCGGGAGGGGAGGTGAGCAGTTCTTC.

This rearrangement joins TRBV25-1 to TRBJ2-4; D gene uncertain. V gave up 1 base and J gave up 9 bases, with 13 bases separating them. The length of the CDR3 is 14 residues. Germline V gene lookup returns CDR1 MGHDK and CDR2 SYGVNS. CDR3 sequence: CASSESDPFVIQYF. The CDR3 DNA is TGTGCCAGCAGTGAATCAGACCCATTTGTCATTCAGTACTTC.

This clonotype was recorded a few times. The chain joins TRBV12-3 or TRBV12-4 to TRBJ2-1; the match to TRBD1 covers 7 bases. This CDR3 comprises 13 residues. Trimming at V came to 5 bases and at J to 10 bases, leaving 8 bases not matched to a gene. The CDR3 coding sequence is TGTGCCAGCAGTGACAGGGTCATCCGCGAGCAGTTCTTC. Protein: CASSDRVIREQFF.